One sample yielded the 11 T cell receptor beta chains listed below, sequenced in a study of cytomegalovirus exposure and HLA in healthy donors. PCR involved 60 Vbeta and 13 Jbeta primers. The protocol was immunoSEQ multiplex PCR, while the TCRdb copy is restricted to in-frame clones and leaves out a portion. The sample comprises 140,000 to 150,000 clones, roughly 70% of which are singletons, and about 7% rests with the top ten. Sequenced: PBMCs. The receptors shown here come from a man aged 25-40 years in good health and CMV-seronegative.

This clone was detected only a few times. The junction shows a germline mismatch at one end, possibly a read error. The chain carries TRBV4-2 and TRBJ2-2, with no clear D. The CDR3 covers 15 residues. Germline V gives CDR1 LGHNA, CDR2 YNFKEQ. This CDR3 reads CASSQILTNSGELFF. In DNA form, the CDR3 reads TGTGCCAGCAGCCAAATTCTAACGAACTCCGGGGAGCTGTTTTTT.

CDR3 bases: TGTGCCAGCAGCCGACAGGTCTCTGGGGCCAACGTCCTGACTTTC. Protein: CASSRQVSGANVLTF. The chain couples TRBV11-2 to TRBJ2-6; maybe TRBD1 (6 bases). Trimming shortened V by 5 bases and J by 0 bases, and 8 bases separated the two germline ends. This CDR3 comprises 15 residues. Looked up from germline, CDR1 is SGHAT and CDR2 is FQNNGV.

The V and J genes are TRBV5-1 and TRBJ2-2; D possibly corresponds to TRBD2 (6 bases). There are 16 residues in the CDR3. Germline loops: CDR1 SGHRS, CDR2 YFSETQ. Trimming took off 4 bases at V and 1 base at J, with 14 bases between the two ends. The CDR3 nucleotides are TGCGCCAGCAGCCTGGAGGGGCGTAGGAACACCGGGGAGCTGTTTTTT. Residues: CASSLEGRRNTGELFF.

This clone was seen a handful of times. This rearrangement joins TRBV20-1 to TRBJ1-4; D gene unclear. The CDR3 length is 11 residues. From germline, CDR1 is DFQATT and CDR2 SNEGSKA (reference sequence). V dropped 7 bases and J dropped 5 bases, with 8 bases sitting between them. CDR3 in amino acids: CSGAINEKLFF. The CDR3 DNA reads as TGCAGTGGAGCCATAAATGAAAAACTGTTTTTT.

V is TRBV5-6 and J is TRBJ2-1, with D perhaps matching TRBD2 (5 bases). CDR3 length: 14 residues. Trimming pared 0 bases from V and 6 bases from J, leaving 10 bases between. Germline CDR1 and CDR2: SGHDT and YYEEEE. The CDR3 nucleotides are TGTGCCAGCAGCTTGGACGTAGAGGGCAATGAGCAGTTCTTC. Translation gives CASSLDVEGNEQFF.

CDR3 nucleotides: TGCGCCAGCAGCCTCGACCCAAGGAGCTATAATTCACCCCTCCACTTT. This sequence encodes CASSLDPRSYNSPLHF. V is TRBV5-1 and J is TRBJ1-6; D gene unclear. The CDR3 sequence is 16 residues long. Germline loops: CDR1 SGHRS, CDR2 YFSETQ. Trimming removed 4 bases from V and 3 bases from J, with 14 bases in between.

This clone was recorded once. The chain recombines TRBV5-6 with TRBJ2-5; TRBD2 is a possible D gene (5 bases). The J call may not be correct, given that the DNA end is closer to TRBJ2-7. Germline CDR1 and CDR2: SGHDT and YYEEEE. The CDR3 is 15 residues long. The CDR3: CASSLFGGPSNEQYF. CDR3 nucleotide sequence: TGTGCCAGCAGCCTTTTCGGAGGCCCGTCCAACGAGCAGTACTTC.

Of note for this clone: A read error may account for a junction end that differs from germline. The V call is TRBV4-1, the J call TRBJ1-1; no definite D call. Germline CDR1 and CDR2: MGHRA and YSYEKL. This CDR3 has 16 residues. The CDR3, as DNA: TGCGCCAGTAGGACCCTTAACCTCGGGGTGAACACTGAAGCTCTCTTT. Translating gives CASRTLNLGVNTEALF.

The chain uses TRBV28 and TRBJ2-5, with D hard to call. CDR1 is MDHEN and CDR2 is SYDVKM in the germline V gene. V was clipped by 5 bases and J by 0 bases, with 4 bases between them. The length of the CDR3 is 12 residues. This CDR3 is CASSLYQETQYF. The CDR3 DNA reads as TGTGCCAGCAGTCTGTACCAAGAGACCCAGTACTTC. The complete variable domain, with remaining parts taken from reference TRBV28 and TRBJ2-5, reads DVKVTQSSRYLVKRTGEKVFLECVQDMDHENMFWYRQDPGLGLRLIYFSYDVKMKEKGDIPEGYSVSREKKERFSLILESASTNQTSMYLCASSLYQETQYFGPGTRLLVL.

The V call is TRBV6-5, the J call TRBJ1-2; TRBD1 is a possible D gene (5 bases). V lost 6 bases, J lost 7 bases, and 15 bases lay in between. The CDR3 loop spans 13 amino acids. Germline loops: CDR1 MNHEY, CDR2 SVGAGI. CDR3 nucleotides: TGTGCCAGCAGACCTCAGGGATTGTCTGGCTACACCTTC. It translates to CASRPQGLSGYTF.

There are a few counts of this clone. The chain couples TRBV6-1 to TRBJ1-5; a weak D match, TRBD1 (6 bases). Trimming stripped 7 bases from V and 0 bases from J, with 10 bases between. Germline loops: CDR1 MNHNS, CDR2 SASEGT. CDR3 size: 14 residues. The chain's CDR3 is CASIAGDSNQPQHF. In DNA, the CDR3 is TGTGCCAGCATCGCAGGGGATAGCAATCAGCCCCAGCATTTT.